This TCR beta chain is drawn from a study of OX40 agonist ivuxolimab in advanced cancers. Study in general: An anti-OX40 (CD134) antibody with agonistic activity, ivuxolimab, was administered to patients. Enrollees could have had prior anti-PD-1, anti-PD-L1 or anti-CTLA-4 therapy, which 40% to 45% had received.

Using immunoSEQ multiplex PCR, the repertoire was profiled, and TCRdb retains in-frame clones only, with some absent. The sample yields approximately 23,000 clones, approximately 80% seen once. CDR1 ENHRY and CDR2 SYGVKD come from the germline V gene. V lost 3 bases, J lost 2 bases, and 11 bases lay in between. CDR3 length: 15 residues. This material consisted of CD4+ or CD8+ T cells sorted from blood, taken in a trial of the OX40 agonist ivuxolimab. This chain connects TRBV10-3 to TRBJ1-5, with D unresolved. The source of this sequence is an adult with an advanced solid tumor such as melanoma, head and neck, liver or kidney cancer. CDR3: CAISEAQRGNQPQHF. CDR3 DNA sequence: TGTGCCATCAGTGAAGCACAGCGCGGCAATCAGCCCCAGCATTTT.